This T cell receptor beta chain was documented in a study of tumor-infiltrating lymphocytes in oesophageal squamous cell carcinoma listed by TCRdb under 2016. From its cysteine to its phenylalanine, the CDR3 spans 13 amino acids. The DNA shown is the 39-base CDR3, in frame from base 1. From a lookup of the germline V gene, CDR1 and CDR2 are SGHDT and YYEEEE. Library prep was done by PCR. The listed sequencing device is Illumina HiSeq 2000. TCRdb reworked the public reads: Q25 trimming with fastp, MiXCR clone assembly, productive beta chains retained. Entries are consolidated by CDR3 protein sequence, retaining the most common genes and DNA. In this sample the table shows about 20,000 distinct CDR3 sequences, approximately 46% of which occur a single time. Approximately 19% of the sample is taken by the ten largest. This clonotype was seen just once. It has no known antigen specificity. Base qualities are not at hand, and no much larger clone is one base apart. On its own, one read is weak support.

Sequenced: normal esophageal tissue next to the tumor. The V and J genes are TRBV5-6 and TRBJ2-5; no D gene is confidently identified. The J call is uncertain, as TRBJ2-1 better fits the DNA end. This receptor was identified in a female donor with esophageal squamous cell carcinoma. This receptor has the CDR3 CASSLIGPNEQFF. The bases read TGTGCCAGCAGCTTGATCGGACCCAATGAGCAGTTCTTC.